Listed below are T cell receptor beta chains from one sample, sequenced in a study of T-cell memory formation after mild COVID-19. Each CDR3 protein is one row after TCRdb ran MiXCR on the 5' RACE reads. This table holds under 600,000 distinct CDR3 sequences, less than 25% found once. Sequencing used PBMCs or a T cell subset sorted from them (not recorded which). All receptors come from an adult woman who had mild COVID-19 (a few samples of this study predate the infection). Cell type and time point are not known. CDR3s include the opening cysteine and the closing phenylalanine or tryptophan. The D gene is left open where the match is weak. The listing skips clone size in some rows; elsewhere it reads once, few, many or a size class.

size: many; J: TRBJ1-3; D: -; V: TRBV12-3/TRBV12-4; CDR3: CASSFWQGSSGNTIYF; DNA: TGTGCCAGCAGTTTCTGGCAGGGGAGCTCTGGAAACACCATATATTTT
size: -; J: TRBJ2-3; D: TRBD2; V: TRBV4-1; CDR3: CASSNPGTRGTDTQYF; DNA: TGCGCCAGCAGCAACCCCGGGACTAGAGGCACAGATACGCAGTATTTT
size: few; J: TRBJ2-2; D: -; V: TRBV5-1; CDR3: CASSRTYTNTGELFF; DNA: TGCGCCAGCAGTCGGACGTATACGAACACCGGGGAGCTGTTTTTT
size: few; J: TRBJ1-1; D: -; V: TRBV12-3/TRBV12-4; CDR3: CASKDSRGGTEAFF; DNA: TGTGCCAGCAAGGACAGCCGGGGGGGCACTGAAGCTTTCTTT
size: few; J: TRBJ2-7; D: -; V: TRBV6-5; CDR3: CASSYGQTYEQYF; DNA: TGTGCCAGCAGTTACGGTCAGACCTACGAGCAGTACTTC
size: few; J: TRBJ2-7; D: -; V: TRBV18; CDR3: CASSPNRENEQYF; DNA: TGTGCCAGCTCACCAAACAGGGAAAACGAGCAGTACTTC
size: -; J: TRBJ2-3; D: TRBD2; V: TRBV24-1; CDR3: CATSDLPASGRSYDTQYF; DNA: TGTGCCACCAGTGATTTGCCGGCTAGCGGGAGATCTTACGATACGCAGTATTTT
size: -; J: TRBJ1-3; D: TRBD1; V: TRBV2; CDR3: CASSDQPGQGRANSGNTIYF; DNA: TGTGCCAGCAGTGACCAACCGGGACAGGGCCGAGCCAACTCTGGAAACACCATATATTTT
size: -; J: TRBJ2-5; D: TRBD2; V: TRBV20-1; CDR3: CSARADIAGGVETQYF; DNA: TGCAGTGCTAGAGCGGATATAGCGGGGGGGGTAGAGACCCAGTACTTC
size: -; J: TRBJ2-5; D: -; V: TRBV7-2; CDR3: CASSKGLETKYF; DNA: TGTGCCAGCAGCAAGGGTCTGGAGACCAAGTACTTC
size: few; J: TRBJ2-1; D: -; V: TRBV7-2; CDR3: CASSLETSNEQFF; DNA: TGTGCCAGCAGCTTAGAGACTAGCAATGAGCAGTTCTTC
size: -; J: TRBJ2-3; D: -; V: TRBV10-3; CDR3: CAISVVQSADTQYF; DNA: TGTGCCATCAGCGTTGTACAGAGTGCAGATACGCAGTATTTT
size: few; J: TRBJ2-3; D: TRBD1; V: TRBV5-4; CDR3: CASSLEGTGTDTQYF; DNA: TGTGCCAGCAGCTTGGAGGGGACAGGCACAGATACGCAGTATTTT
size: -; J: TRBJ1-2; D: -; V: TRBV6-2/TRBV6-3; CDR3: CASSDGMLADGYTF; DNA: TGTGCCAGCAGCGACGGAATGCTGGCTGATGGCTACACCTTC
size: -; J: TRBJ2-3; D: TRBD1; V: TRBV7-6; CDR3: CASSEIRGRVNTQYF; DNA: TGTGCCAGCAGCGAAATCAGGGGGCGCGTAAATACGCAGTATTTT
size: -; J: TRBJ2-1; D: -; V: TRBV10-3; CDR3: CAAQQGIQSGAYNEQFF; DNA: TGTGCCGCGCAACAGGGGATTCAGAGCGGGGCTTACAATGAGCAGTTCTTC
size: -; J: TRBJ2-3; D: -; V: TRBV6-1; CDR3: CASTYNRDGVGTDTQYF; DNA: TGTGCCAGCACCTATAACCGGGACGGGGTAGGCACAGATACGCAGTATTTT
size: -; J: TRBJ1-4; D: -; V: TRBV18; CDR3: CATRATLNEKLFF; DNA: TGTGCCACCCGGGCGACACTTAATGAAAAACTGTTTTTT
size: few; J: TRBJ2-3; D: TRBD2; V: TRBV7-2; CDR3: CASSLVSGMSTDTQYF; DNA: TGTGCCAGCAGCTTAGTTAGCGGGATGAGCACAGATACGCAGTATTTT
size: few; J: TRBJ2-5; D: -; V: TRBV12-3/TRBV12-4; CDR3: CASSLKGPETQYF; DNA: TGTGCCAGCAGTTTAAAGGGGCCGGAGACCCAGTACTTC
size: few; J: TRBJ2-3; D: -; V: TRBV7-2; CDR3: CASSLVGTSTDTQYF; DNA: TGTGCCAGCAGCTTAGTAGGGACCTCCACAGATACGCAGTATTTT
size: many; J: TRBJ1-2; D: -; V: TRBV18; CDR3: CASSPSGGSYGYTF; DNA: TGTGCCAGCTCACCATCCGGGGGAAGCTATGGCTACACCTTC
size: -; J: TRBJ2-7; D: TRBD1; V: TRBV4-1; CDR3: CASSQDGTVLFYEQYF; DNA: TGCGCCAGCAGCCAAGATGGGACAGTCCTCTTCTACGAGCAGTACTTC
size: -; J: TRBJ2-7; D: TRBD2; V: TRBV5-1; CDR3: CASSLELAGVWQYF; DNA: TGCGCCAGCAGCTTGGAACTAGCGGGAGTCTGGCAGTACTTC
size: few; J: TRBJ2-2; D: -; V: TRBV27; CDR3: CASSLLGGELFF; DNA: TGTGCCAGCAGTTTATTGGGCGGGGAGCTGTTTTTT
size: -; J: TRBJ1-1; D: TRBD1; V: TRBV5-1; CDR3: CASSSHRGMNTEAFF; DNA: TGCGCCAGCAGCTCCCACAGGGGCATGAACACTGAAGCTTTCTTT
size: -; J: TRBJ2-5; D: -; V: TRBV11-3; CDR3: CASSGEDLETQYF; DNA: TGTGCCAGCAGCGGAGAAGACTTAGAGACCCAGTACTTC
size: -; J: TRBJ1-1; D: -; V: TRBV7-9; CDR3: CASSSVLAAEAFF; DNA: TGTGCCAGCAGTTCAGTTCTCGCAGCTGAAGCTTTCTTT
size: -; J: TRBJ2-1; D: TRBD2; V: TRBV7-2; CDR3: CASSSSPGLAGQYNEQFF; DNA: TGTGCCAGCAGCTCCTCCCCGGGACTAGCGGGGCAATACAATGAGCAGTTCTTC
size: -; J: TRBJ1-6; D: TRBD1; V: TRBV12-3/TRBV12-4; CDR3: CASSFARQGAPLHF; DNA: TGTGCCAGCAGTTTTGCCCGACAGGGAGCACCCCTCCACTTT
size: -; J: TRBJ2-1; D: TRBD2; V: TRBV27; CDR3: CASSLVVLAGGSYNEQFF; DNA: TGTGCCAGCAGTTTAGTAGTGCTGGCGGGAGGCTCCTACAATGAGCAGTTCTTC
size: few; J: TRBJ2-3; D: TRBD1; V: TRBV20-1; CDR3: CSAGTASTDTQYF; DNA: TGCAGTGCCGGGACAGCTAGCACAGATACGCAGTATTTT
size: few; J: TRBJ1-2; D: -; V: TRBV6-5; CDR3: CASSYSLRAGYTF; DNA: TGTGCCAGCAGTTACTCTCTACGTGCTGGCTACACCTTC
size: many; J: TRBJ1-1; D: -; V: TRBV20-1; CDR3: CSAPAGGPGTEAFF; DNA: TGCAGTGCTCCGGCGGGGGGGCCGGGGACTGAAGCTTTCTTT
size: few; J: TRBJ2-2; D: TRBD1; V: TRBV28; CDR3: CASSSSGTAYTGELFF; DNA: TGTGCCAGCAGTTCCTCCGGGACAGCTTACACCGGGGAGCTGTTTTTT
size: few; J: TRBJ1-2; D: -; V: TRBV3-1; CDR3: CASSHSGTIYGYTF; DNA: TGTGCCAGCAGCCACTCCGGGACAATATATGGCTACACCTTC
size: few; J: TRBJ2-2; D: -; V: TRBV9; CDR3: CASSVARGTNTGELFF; DNA: TGTGCCAGCAGCGTAGCTCGGGGAACGAACACCGGGGAGCTGTTTTTT
size: -; J: TRBJ2-5; D: TRBD2; V: TRBV24-1; CDR3: CATSESGGAQETQYF; DNA: TGTGCCACCAGTGAGAGCGGGGGGGCACAAGAGACCCAGTACTTC
size: few; J: TRBJ2-3; D: TRBD1; V: TRBV24-1; CDR3: CATSGAPDRPPDTQYF; DNA: TGTGCCACCAGTGGGGCCCCGGACAGGCCCCCAGATACGCAGTATTTT
size: many; J: TRBJ2-7; D: TRBD1; V: TRBV5-6; CDR3: CASSSGQVLSRQYF; DNA: TGTGCCAGCAGCTCGGGACAGGTCCTCTCGCGGCAGTACTTC
size: -; J: TRBJ2-1; D: TRBD2; V: TRBV6-1; CDR3: CASGGLGLAYNEQFF; DNA: TGTGCCAGCGGTGGGCTGGGACTAGCGTACAATGAGCAGTTCTTC
size: -; J: TRBJ2-7; D: -; V: TRBV3-1; CDR3: CASSSAGQTYEQYF; DNA: TGTGCCAGCAGTTCCGCTGGACAGACCTACGAGCAGTACTTC
size: -; J: TRBJ1-5; D: -; V: TRBV2; CDR3: CASRWRVGPNQPQHF; DNA: TGTGCCAGCCGTTGGAGGGTGGGACCTAATCAGCCCCAGCATTTT
size: -; J: TRBJ1-4; D: -; V: TRBV27; CDR3: CASSLLQSGTGEKLFF; DNA: TGTGCCAGCAGTTTACTACAATCGGGAACGGGGGAAAAACTGTTTTTT
size: -; J: TRBJ2-5; D: TRBD2; V: TRBV6-6; CDR3: CASSLVIAGEETQYF; DNA: TGTGCCAGCAGTCTGGTTATAGCGGGAGAAGAGACCCAGTACTTC
size: -; J: TRBJ2-1; D: TRBD1; V: TRBV12-3/TRBV12-4; CDR3: CASSPGVGQGARLQFF; DNA: TGTGCCAGCAGCCCCGGCGTCGGACAGGGGGCGCGGCTGCAGTTCTTC
size: once; J: TRBJ2-7; D: TRBD2; V: TRBV13; CDR3: CASSLSAGGPVEQYF; DNA: TGTGCCAGCAGCTTATCGGCGGGAGGGCCAGTCGAGCAGTACTTC
size: -; J: TRBJ2-1; D: -; V: TRBV18; CDR3: CASSATAGTAINEQFF; DNA: TGTGCCAGCTCAGCTACGGCCGGGACTGCAATTAATGAGCAGTTCTTC
size: few; J: TRBJ2-2; D: TRBD1; V: TRBV4-3; CDR3: CASSQDGQEKYTGELFF; DNA: TGCGCCAGCAGCCAAGATGGACAGGAGAAGTACACCGGGGAGCTGTTTTTT
size: -; J: TRBJ2-2; D: TRBD2; V: TRBV20-1; CDR3: CSATSGRSPGELFF; DNA: TGCAGTGCTACCAGCGGGAGATCGCCCGGGGAGCTGTTTTTT
size: few; J: TRBJ1-2; D: TRBD1; V: TRBV29-1; CDR3: CSVEPRDSHGYTF; DNA: TGCAGCGTCGAACCCCGGGACAGCCATGGCTACACCTTC
size: -; J: TRBJ1-5; D: TRBD1; V: TRBV28; CDR3: CASTTPTGAYDQPQHF; DNA: TGTGCCAGCACTACACCGACAGGGGCCTATGATCAGCCCCAGCATTTT
size: -; J: TRBJ2-7; D: -; V: TRBV5-4; CDR3: CATSSLGTDPYEQYF; DNA: TGTGCTACTTCGTCATTAGGGACGGACCCCTACGAGCAGTACTTC
size: few; J: TRBJ2-2; D: -; V: TRBV7-2; CDR3: CASSGSGTGELFF; DNA: TGTGCCAGCAGCGGTAGCGGAACCGGGGAGCTGTTTTTT